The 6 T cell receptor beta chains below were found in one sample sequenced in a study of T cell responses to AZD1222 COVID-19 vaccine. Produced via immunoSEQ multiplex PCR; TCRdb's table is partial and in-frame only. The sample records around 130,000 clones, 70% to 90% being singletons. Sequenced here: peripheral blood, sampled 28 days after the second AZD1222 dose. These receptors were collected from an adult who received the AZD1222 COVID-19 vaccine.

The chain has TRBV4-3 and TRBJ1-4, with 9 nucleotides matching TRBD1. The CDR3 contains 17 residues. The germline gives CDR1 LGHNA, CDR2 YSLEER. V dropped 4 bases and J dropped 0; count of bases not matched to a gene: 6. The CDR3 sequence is CASSRNRGRATNEKLFF. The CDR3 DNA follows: TGCGCCAGCAGCCGAAACAGGGGGCGCGCAACTAATGAAAAACTGTTTTTT.

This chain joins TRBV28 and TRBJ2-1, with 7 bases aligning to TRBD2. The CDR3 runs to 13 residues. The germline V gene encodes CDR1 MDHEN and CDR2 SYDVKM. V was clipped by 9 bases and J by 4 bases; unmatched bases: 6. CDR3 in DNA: TGTGCCAGTAGAGCGGGGCGTTACAATGAGCAGTTCTTC. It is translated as CASRAGRYNEQFF.

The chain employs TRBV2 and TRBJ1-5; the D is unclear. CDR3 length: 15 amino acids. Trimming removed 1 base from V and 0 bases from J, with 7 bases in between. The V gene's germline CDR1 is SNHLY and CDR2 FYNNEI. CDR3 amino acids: CASSEGGNSNQPQHF. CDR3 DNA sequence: TGTGCCAGCAGTGAAGGGGGTAATAGCAATCAGCCCCAGCATTTT.

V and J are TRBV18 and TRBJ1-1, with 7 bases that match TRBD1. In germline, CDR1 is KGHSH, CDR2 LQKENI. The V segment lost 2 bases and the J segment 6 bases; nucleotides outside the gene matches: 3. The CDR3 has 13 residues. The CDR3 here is CASSPTGVPEAFF. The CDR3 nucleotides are TGTGCCAGCTCACCAACAGGGGTGCCTGAAGCTTTCTTT.

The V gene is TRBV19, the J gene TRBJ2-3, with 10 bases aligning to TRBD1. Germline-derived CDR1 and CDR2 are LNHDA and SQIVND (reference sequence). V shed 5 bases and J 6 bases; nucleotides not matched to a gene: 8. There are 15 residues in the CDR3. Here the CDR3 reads CASSLRQGAGDTQYF. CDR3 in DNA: TGTGCCAGTAGTTTGCGACAGGGGGCGGGGGATACGCAGTATTTT. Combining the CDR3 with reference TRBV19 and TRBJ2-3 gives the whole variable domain DGGITQSPKYLFRKEGQNVTLSCEQNLNHDAMYWYRQDPGQGLRLIYYSQIVNDFQKGDIAEGYSVSREKKESFPLTVTSAQKNPTAFYLCASSLRQGAGDTQYFGPGTRLTVL.

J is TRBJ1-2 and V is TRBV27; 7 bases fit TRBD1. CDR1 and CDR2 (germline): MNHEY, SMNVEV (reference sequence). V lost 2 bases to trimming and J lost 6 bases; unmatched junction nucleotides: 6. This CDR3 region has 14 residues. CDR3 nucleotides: TGTGCCAGCAGTTTACAGGGGGGGTCTGATGGCTACACCTTC. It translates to CASSLQGGSDGYTF.